The rows below give T cell receptor beta chains drawn from one sample of a study of cytomegalovirus exposure and HLA in healthy donors. TCRdb's copy holds only in-frame clones and misses some; the assay was immunoSEQ multiplex PCR. The sample holds 90,000 to 120,000 clones, 60% to 85% seen once. Sequencing input: PBMCs. The receptors here all came from a woman aged 18-29 years in good health and CMV-seropositive. Each CDR3 is given with its conserved first and last residue. A D gene is named only where the DNA matches it firmly. Not every row has a clone size; where given, it reads once, few, many or a size class.

V gene	clone size	J gene	D gene	CDR3 DNA	CDR3 protein
TRBV29-1	.	TRBJ1-1	.	TGCAGCGGTGTGGACAGTCTGAACACTGAAGCTTTCTTT	CSGVDSLNTEAFF
TRBV10-3	.	TRBJ2-7	TRBD2	TGTGCCATCAGTGAGAAAGTTCTAGGTCCGGGAGGGCTGGGGGAGCAGTACTTC	CAISEKVLGPGGLGEQYF
TRBV6-1	.	TRBJ1-1	.	TGTGCCAGCAGTGAAGCGCGTTTTTCCCCTATGAACACTGAAGCTTTCTTT	CASSEARFSPMNTEAFF
TRBV28	.	TRBJ2-1	.	TGTGCCAGCAGTTTTTCGGTTGAGCAGTTCTTC	CASSFSVEQFF
TRBV1	.	TRBJ2-7	.	TGCACCAGCAGCCAAGGGGCCAGTTTGGTTCCCGAGCAGTACTTC	CTSSQGASLVPEQYF
TRBV19	once	TRBJ1-5	.	TGTGCCAGTAGTATCGGAGGTAATCAGCCCCAGCATTTT	CASSIGGNQPQHF
TRBV6-5	.	TRBJ2-2	.	TGTGCCAGCAGCGAGACACAGAACACCGGGGAGCTGTTTTTT	CASSETQNTGELFF
TRBV30	once	TRBJ1-5	TRBD1	TGTGCCTGGAGTCGACAGGGGAATCAGCCCCAGCATTTT	CAWSRQGNQPQHF
TRBV28	.	TRBJ1-1	TRBD1	TGTGCCAGCATCTTCCGGGACAGGGGGCTGGACACTGAAGCTTTCTTT	CASIFRDRGLDTEAFF
TRBV30	.	TRBJ1-2	TRBD1	TGTGCCGGGGGACAGGGTATCTATGGCTACACCTTC	CAGGQGIYGYTF
TRBV30	.	TRBJ2-7	TRBD2	TGTGCCTGGAGGAAGGGACTAGCGGGAGCCATCTACGAGCAGTACTTC	CAWRKGLAGAIYEQYF
TRBV4-1	.	TRBJ2-3	.	TGCGCCAGCAGCCTTTTAGGAGTCACAGATACGCAGTATTTT	CASSLLGVTDTQYF
TRBV29-1	few	TRBJ2-5	.	TGCAGCGCCCCCCGGGCCGAGGGTGAGGCGACCCAGTACTTC	CSAPRAEGEATQYF
TRBV5-1	.	TRBJ1-3	.	TGCGCCAGCAGCTTGGGCAGGGGCTCTGGAAACACCATATATTTT	CASSLGRGSGNTIYF
TRBV25-1	.	TRBJ2-7	.	TGTGCCAGCAGACGAATGGGCATACAGTCCTCCTACGAGCAGTACTTC	CASRRMGIQSSYEQYF
TRBV28	.	TRBJ1-3	.	TGTGCCAGCAGTTTATCCGGGGGGAATGGAAACACCATATATTTT	CASSLSGGNGNTIYF
TRBV10-3	few	TRBJ1-4	.	TGTGCCATCAGTGAGAGTGGGCCAGCAACTAATGAAAAACTGTTTTTT	CAISESGPATNEKLFF
TRBV25-1	.	TRBJ1-1	TRBD1	TGTGCCAGCAGTGAATATGGCCGGAGGGGGCCCGAAGCTTTCTTT	CASSEYGRRGPEAFF
TRBV2	.	TRBJ1-5	TRBD1	TGTGCCAGCAGCGCAACAGGGGAGGTTCAGCCCCAGCATTTT	CASSATGEVQPQHF
TRBV15	few	TRBJ2-1	TRBD2	TGTGCCACCAGCAGCATGCGGGAGGGCCCAAATGAGCAGTTCTTC	CATSSMREGPNEQFF
TRBV28	.	TRBJ2-7	TRBD2	TGTGCCAGCAGTGGCGGGGGGAGCCACGAGCAGTACTTC	CASSGGGSHEQYF
TRBV4-1	.	TRBJ2-3	.	TGCGCCAGCAGCCATCATAAGGAGGCAGATACGCAGTATTTT	CASSHHKEADTQYF
TRBV30	.	TRBJ2-4	TRBD1	TGTGCCTGGAGTGGGGACAGCCCCAAAAACATTCAGTACTTC	CAWSGDSPKNIQYF
TRBV30	.	TRBJ1-2	.	TGTGCCTGGAGCCCGGGACACAATTACAACTATGGCTACACCTTC	CAWSPGHNYNYGYTF
TRBV7-3	.	TRBJ1-1	.	TGTGCCAGCAGCTTACGGGGGAACACTGAAGCTTTCTTT	CASSLRGNTEAFF
TRBV10-3	.	TRBJ2-3	TRBD1	TGTGCCATCAGTGGGAGGACAGGGGGTGGAGATACGCAGTATTTT	CAISGRTGGGDTQYF
TRBV4-1	.	TRBJ2-5	TRBD2	TGCGCCAGCAGCCAAGAGCGCGGGAGGAACCAAGAGACCCAGTACTTC	CASSQERGRNQETQYF
TRBV5-1	few	TRBJ2-7	TRBD1	TGCGCCAGCAGCCTGGACGGGGACAGGGTAAACGAGCAGTACTTC	CASSLDGDRVNEQYF
TRBV4-2	.	TRBJ2-5	TRBD2	TGTGCCAGCAGCCAAGGTAGACTAGCGGAAGAGACCCAGTACTTC	CASSQGRLAEETQYF
TRBV2	.	TRBJ1-2	TRBD1	TGTGCCAGCAGTGAATACAGGGGAGCCGTGGGGGGCTACACCTTC	CASSEYRGAVGGYTF
TRBV18	.	TRBJ2-3	.	TGTGCCAGCTCACCAGGCGGGACAGGCACAGATACGCAGTATTTT	CASSPGGTGTDTQYF
TRBV5-4	.	TRBJ2-2	TRBD1	TGTGCCAGCAGCTTAGAAGGACAGGGGAGCGGGGAGCTGTTTTTT	CASSLEGQGSGELFF
TRBV5-6	.	TRBJ2-3	.	TGTGCCAGCAGCTTGGCCGGGGGAGTCTCGGCAGATACGCAGTATTTT	CASSLAGGVSADTQYF
TRBV28	.	TRBJ2-1	TRBD2	TGTGCCAGCAGTCCCGGGACTAGCGGGAGCCATGAGCAGTTCTTC	CASSPGTSGSHEQFF
TRBV6-6	few	TRBJ2-7	.	TGTGCCAGCATCGCGCTTGGCGAGCAGTACTTC	CASIALGEQYF
TRBV21-1	.	TRBJ2-5	.	TGTGCCAGCAGCAGGACAGGGGATGAAGAGACCCAGTACTTC	CASSRTGDEETQYF
TRBV10-3	.	TRBJ1-5	TRBD1	TGTGCCATCAGTTTAGACAGGGCTTCGCAGCCCCAGCATTTT	CAISLDRASQPQHF
TRBV29-1	.	TRBJ2-7	TRBD2	TGCAGCGCCACCTTGAGCGGGAGGGTCGACGAGCAGTACTTC	CSATLSGRVDEQYF
TRBV28	.	TRBJ2-3	.	TGTGCCAGCAATAGTGGGGGCGACACAGATACGCAGTATTTT	CASNSGGDTDTQYF
TRBV2	.	TRBJ2-7	TRBD1	TGTGCCAGCAGTCCCCTCGACAGGGGAGGTATCGAGCAGTACTTC	CASSPLDRGGIEQYF
TRBV4-1	.	TRBJ2-3	TRBD2	TGCGCCAGCAGCCATGGCGGGCTAGCGGGAGTAGATACGCAGTATTTT	CASSHGGLAGVDTQYF
TRBV5-6	.	TRBJ2-7	TRBD2	TGTGCCAGCAGCTACCCGACTAGCGGGAGGGGTGGAGTCTACGAGCAGTACTTC	CASSYPTSGRGGVYEQYF
TRBV15	.	TRBJ1-6	.	TGTGCCACCAGCAGTCAGGGTAAAGGGATCGCCTCCTATAATTCACCCCTCCACTTT	CATSSQGKGIASYNSPLHF
TRBV5-6	.	TRBJ2-1	TRBD1	TGTGCCAGCAGCCTGGACAGGGGGGTAATGAATGAGCAGTTCTTC	CASSLDRGVMNEQFF
TRBV27	.	TRBJ2-1	TRBD2	TGTGCCAGCAGTTTAGTTGGTAGCGGGATCTACAATGAGCAGTTCTTC	CASSLVGSGIYNEQFF